These 24 T cell receptor beta chains came from one sample sequenced in a study of CD8 T cells in ankylosing spondylitis. One entry per CDR3 protein results from TCRdb running MiXCR on the 5' RACE reads. The sample yields hundreds of thousands of distinct CDR3 sequences, 8% to 10% seen once. Sequenced sample: blood, either unsorted or a sorted T cell fraction (not recorded which). These receptors were obtained from a female donor with ankylosing spondylitis or in good health (not recorded which).

This clonotype was recorded at least ten times. The J gene is TRBJ2-7, the V gene TRBV20-1; tentatively, D is TRBD2 (6 bases). V was shortened by 0 bases and J by 6 bases, with 18 bases between the two germline ends. This CDR3 comprises 15 residues. Germline V gene data show CDR1 as DFQATT and CDR2 as SNEGSKA (reference sequence). CDR3 nucleotide sequence: TGCAGTGCTAGAGATTCGCCAGGGAGGTCTGGCGAGCAGTACTTC. Its translation: CSARDSPGRSGEQYF.

This clonotype was seen at least ten times. J is TRBJ1-2 and V is TRBV18; D is undetermined. Germline V gives CDR1 KGHSH, CDR2 LQKENI. CDR3 length: 15 residues. V lost 3 bases and J lost 1, with 12 bases in between. CDR3 sequence (DNA): TGTGCCAGCTCACCGGGCGCAAGGGTTAACTATGGCTACACCTTC. Translated: CASSPGARVNYGYTF.

This clonotype came up many times. The rearrangement joins TRBV6-2 or TRBV6-3 to TRBJ1-1, with D perhaps TRBD1 (6 bases). Germline-derived CDR1 and CDR2 are MNHEY and SVGEGT. The CDR3 runs to 15 residues. Trimming pared 5 bases from V and 0 bases from J, leaving 13 bases between. CDR3 DNA sequence: TGTGCCAGCAGTCGGGACACTCTACTGAACACTGAAGCTTTCTTT. Encoded protein: CASSRDTLLNTEAFF.

This clonotype has a handful of counts. The chain carries TRBV10-1 and TRBJ2-3, with TRBD2 matching 10 bases. The CDR3 sequence is 20 residues long. V shed 0 bases, J shed 2 bases, and the junction held 14 bases outside the gene matches. CDR1 is WNHNN, CDR2 SYGVQD, per germline (reference sequence). CDR3 sequence: CASSESGGTSGEKNTDTQYF. CDR3 DNA sequence: TGCGCCAGCAGTGAGTCGGGCGGCACTAGCGGGGAAAAAAACACAGATACGCAGTATTTT.

This clonotype was found a few times. The rearrangement links TRBV7-9 to TRBJ2-3; D may be TRBD2 (5 bases). CDR1 is SEHNR, CDR2 FQNEAQ, per germline (reference sequence). The V end was cut by 2 bases, the J end by 2 bases, with 14 bases between. The CDR3 spans 16 residues. The CDR3 protein is CASSLRLPADTDTQYF. For the CDR3, the DNA is TGTGCCAGCAGCTTAAGATTACCAGCGGACACAGATACGCAGTATTTT.

This clonotype was counted ten times or more. V and J are TRBV25-1 and TRBJ1-1, with D unresolved. V shed 1 base and J shed 0 bases, with 12 bases lying between them. The CDR3 loop spans 16 amino acids. The germline V gene has CDR1 MGHDK and CDR2 SYGVNS. The CDR3, as DNA: TGTGCCAGCAGTGAATCGATTCCCCACATGAACACTGAAGCTTTCTTT. Amino acid sequence: CASSESIPHMNTEAFF.

This clonotype was counted ten times or more. V gene TRBV6-1 combines with J gene TRBJ2-1, with 10 bases that match TRBD1. Germline loops: CDR1 MNHNS, CDR2 SASEGT. V was pared by 6 bases and J by 8 bases, with 7 bases of the junction left unmatched. CDR3 size: 14 residues. CDR3 region: CASSRGQGWDEQFF. The CDR3 region has the DNA TGTGCCAGCAGCCGGGGACAGGGGTGGGATGAGCAGTTCTTC.

The CDR3 nucleotides are TGTGCCAGCAGCCGGTGGGATACAGGGACTCAAGAGACCCAGTACTTC. Protein product: CASSRWDTGTQETQYF. The chain links TRBV5-4 to TRBJ2-5; D assignment may be TRBD1 or TRBD2 (6 bases each). Germline values: CDR1 SGHNT, CDR2 YYREEE (reference sequence). The CDR3 length is 16 residues. The ends were cut back, 4 bases at V and 2 bases at J, with 18 bases in the middle.

This clonotype was seen repeatedly, ten times or more. The CDR3 loop reads CASSPTTGTVGNEQFF. CDR3 DNA sequence: TGCGCCAGCAGCCCGACTACCGGGACCGTTGGCAATGAGCAGTTCTTC. V gene TRBV4-3 combines with J gene TRBJ2-1; D may correspond to TRBD1 or TRBD2 (5 bases each). The germline V gene encodes CDR1 LGHNA and CDR2 YSLEER. V lost 4 bases to trimming and J lost 6 bases, with 19 bases between them. This CDR3 is 16 amino acids long.

The sample holds a few counts of this clonotype. The chain recombines TRBV29-1 with TRBJ2-1, with D perhaps assigned TRBD1 or TRBD2 (6 bases each). Trimming stripped 7 bases from V and 9 bases from J, with 22 bases between. The germline gives CDR1 SQVTM, CDR2 ANQGSEA. There are 14 residues in the CDR3. Here the CDR3 DNA reads TGCAGCGCCCGACTGGGGGGCACCGAGGGTGAGCAGTTCTTC. Translated, it gives CSARLGGTEGEQFF.

This clonotype was counted many times. V and J are TRBV3-1 and TRBJ2-7; 8 bases are shared with TRBD1. CDR1 is LGHDT, CDR2 YNNKEL, per germline (reference sequence). The trim removed 3 bases at V and 3 bases at J, leaving 13 bases unmatched. The CDR3 loop spans 17 amino acids. CDR3 region: CASSQRQGFQARYEQYF. CDR3 DNA: TGTGCCAGCAGCCAGAGACAGGGGTTTCAAGCCCGCTACGAGCAGTACTTC.

This clonotype came up many times. This chain connects TRBV28 to TRBJ2-7, with D possibly being TRBD1 (8 bases). V dropped 3 bases and J dropped 4 bases, with 22 bases sitting between them. This CDR3 spans 17 amino acids. The germline gives CDR1 MDHEN, CDR2 SYDVKM. Here the CDR3 reads CASSLSREDRALYEQYF. The CDR3 DNA sequence: TGTGCCAGCAGTTTGAGTCGGGAGGACAGGGCCCTTTACGAGCAGTACTTC.

This chain uses TRBV7-9 with TRBJ1-1, with 7 positions matching TRBD1. CDR3 size: 12 residues. The J segment lost 8 bases and the V segment lost 5 bases, leaving 5 bases of the junction unmatched. Germline loops: CDR1 SEHNR, CDR2 FQNEAQ (reference sequence). CDR3 coding DNA: TGTGCCAGCAGCCCCGGGACAGTCGAAGCTTTCTTT. This translates into CASSPGTVEAFF.

The chain joins TRBV27 to TRBJ2-6; 8 bases line up with TRBD1. Per germline, CDR1 MNHEY and CDR2 SMNVEV (reference sequence). Germline trimming cut 2 bases from V and 4 bases from J; bases unmatched to any gene: 13. CDR3 size: 19 residues. The CDR3 DNA is TGTGCCAGCAGTTTAAAGGCAGGGGGCTTCCGCCCCGGGGCCAACGTCCTGACTTTC. As protein: CASSLKAGGFRPGANVLTF.

There are many counts of this clonotype. This chain links TRBV7-2 with TRBJ2-5, with 9 nucleotides matching TRBD2. The length of the CDR3 is 15 residues. CDR1 is SGHTA and CDR2 is FQGNSA in the germline V gene. V shed 5 bases and J 1 base; nucleotides not matched to a gene: 5. The DNA of the CDR3 is TGTGCCAGCAGCCCAAATAGCGGGAGCCAAGAGACCCAGTACTTC. This sequence encodes CASSPNSGSQETQYF.

In this sample, this clonotype turned up many times. The chain links TRBV5-1 to TRBJ1-2; D is perhaps TRBD1 (5 bases). This CDR3 has 14 amino acids. Looked up from germline, CDR1 is SGHRS and CDR2 is YFSETQ. V lost 0 bases to trimming and J lost 7 bases, with 13 bases between them. The CDR3 DNA reads as TGCGCCAGCAGCTTGGGCAGGGATCGCGGTGGCTACACCTTC. Translation: CASSLGRDRGGYTF.

In its sample, this clonotype was seen a few times. V gene TRBV6-1 combines with J gene TRBJ2-7; 10 nucleotides match TRBD1. The CDR3 contains 17 residues. J was trimmed by 2 bases and V by 6 bases; bases with no gene match: 13. In germline, CDR1 is MNHNS, CDR2 SASEGT. The DNA for the CDR3 is TGTGCCAGCAGGAGGAACCCGGGACAGGGGAGGCCCTACGAGCAGTACTTC. Its protein product is CASRRNPGQGRPYEQYF.

This clonotype was picked up many times. The chain links TRBV4-3 to TRBJ2-1; 8 bases map to TRBD2. Trimming took 3 bases from V and 0 from J; bases not matched to a gene: 4. The CDR3 spans 16 residues. The germline V gene encodes CDR1 LGHNA and CDR2 YSLEER. The DNA for the CDR3 is TGCGCCAGCAGCCAGGGGACTAGACCCTCCTACAATGAGCAGTTCTTC. Translated, it gives CASSQGTRPSYNEQFF.

This clonotype was counted many times. The chain links TRBV7-9 to TRBJ2-5; a possible D gene is TRBD1 (5 bases). This CDR3 region has 17 residues. The germline V gene encodes CDR1 SEHNR and CDR2 FQNEAQ (reference sequence). The V gene lost 3 bases and the J gene lost 0 bases, with 17 bases spanning the gap. CDR3 nucleotide sequence: TGTGCCAGCAGCTTCGGCGACAGCTCCCTCTACCAAGAGACCCAGTACTTC. It yields the protein CASSFGDSSLYQETQYF. Full variable domain (outside the CDR3, taken from reference TRBV7-9 and TRBJ2-5): DTGVSQNPRHKITKRGQNVTFRCDPISEHNRLYWYRQTLGQGPEFLTYFQNEAQLEKSRLLSDRFSAERPKGSFSTLEIQRTEQGDSAMYLCASSFGDSSLYQETQYFGPGTRLLVL.

This clonotype was recorded many times. The chain employs TRBV7-6 and TRBJ2-1, with a possible D match to TRBD2 (5 bases). The CDR3 loop spans 14 amino acids. Germline values: CDR1 SGHVS, CDR2 FNYEAQ. Between the trimmed V and J ends, which lost 0 bases and 7 bases, there was a span of 10 bases. CDR3 in amino acids: CASSLASGENEQFF. The CDR3 nucleotides are TGTGCCAGCAGCTTAGCAAGCGGAGAGAATGAGCAGTTCTTC.

This clonotype was seen many times. The chain links TRBV20-1 to TRBJ2-7; tentatively, D is TRBD1 or TRBD2 (5 bases each). The CDR3 loop spans 15 amino acids. Trimming cost V 5 bases and J 2 bases, with 19 bases left between them. The germline V gene encodes CDR1 DFQATT and CDR2 SNEGSKA (reference sequence). In DNA form, the CDR3 reads TGCAGTGCTTCTACCGAGGTGGGGACCACCTACGAGCAGTACTTC. Encoded protein: CSASTEVGTTYEQYF.

This clonotype was observed many times. The chain combines TRBV5-1 with TRBJ2-3; TRBD2 matches 12 bases. Trimming took 3 bases from V and 4 from J; bases not matched to a gene: 0. Germline V gives CDR1 SGHRS, CDR2 YFSETQ. The CDR3 spans 14 residues. CDR3 nucleotide sequence: TGCGCCAGCAGCTCTAGCGGGAGGGCAGATACGCAGTATTTT. Protein sequence: CASSSSGRADTQYF. Filled out from reference TRBV5-1 and TRBJ2-3, the complete variable domain reads KAGVTQTPRYLIKTRGQQVTLSCSPISGHRSVSWYQQTPGQGLQFLFEYFSETQRNKGNFPGRFSGRQFSNSRSEMNVSTLELGDSALYLCASSSSGRADTQYFGPGTRLTVL.

A note on this clonotype: This could be a read error, since a much larger clone is one nucleotide away. The V call is TRBV20-1, the J call TRBJ1-6, with unresolved D. The length of the CDR3 is 12 residues. CDR1 DFQATT and CDR2 SNEGSKA come from the germline V gene (reference sequence). Trimming cost V 0 bases and J 18 bases, with 15 bases left between them. This CDR3 reads CSARDSFQLPHF. CDR3 nucleotides: TGCAGTGCTAGAGATTCATTCCAACTCCCCCACTTT.

At least ten counts were recorded for this clonotype. J is TRBJ2-7 and V is TRBV28, with D maybe TRBD1 (5 bases). The CDR3 totals 14 residues. The germline V gene has CDR1 MDHEN and CDR2 SYDVKM. The germline V and J ends were trimmed by 6 bases and 4 bases, with 16 bases remaining between them. Here the CDR3 reads CASRSGHSSYEQYF. The CDR3 DNA follows: TGTGCCAGCAGATCAGGGCATTCCTCTTACGAGCAGTACTTC.